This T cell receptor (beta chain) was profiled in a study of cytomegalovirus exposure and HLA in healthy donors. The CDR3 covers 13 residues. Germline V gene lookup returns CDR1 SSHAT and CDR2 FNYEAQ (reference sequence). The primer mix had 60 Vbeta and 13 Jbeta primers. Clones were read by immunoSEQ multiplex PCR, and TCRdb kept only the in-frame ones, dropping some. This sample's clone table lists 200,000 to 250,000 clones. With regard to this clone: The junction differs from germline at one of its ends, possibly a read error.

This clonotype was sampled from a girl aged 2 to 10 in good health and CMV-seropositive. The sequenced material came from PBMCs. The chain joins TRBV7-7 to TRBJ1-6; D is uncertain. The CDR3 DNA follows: TGTGCTAGCAGCTTAGCCCCGAATTCACCCCTCCACTTT. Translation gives CASSLAPNSPLHF. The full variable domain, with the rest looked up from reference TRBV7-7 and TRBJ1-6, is GAGVSQSPRYKVTKRGQDVTLRCDPISSHATLYWYQQALGQGPEFLTYFNYEAQPDKSGLPSDRFSAERPEGSISTLTIQRTEQRDSAMYRCASSLAPNSPLHFGNGTRLTVT.